This T cell receptor beta chain is drawn from a study of CD8 T cells in ankylosing spondylitis. General study results and limits: Matched ankylosing spondylitis synovial fluid reportedly contained a significantly enriched population of disease-linked clones. Disease-associated clonotypes exhibited CD8+ identity and were relatively infrequent in peripheral blood. Characteristic of ankylosing spondylitis blood, it appeared, was a TCR beta motif comprising about eight highly homologous variants.

Quantitative 5'-RACE with molecular barcodes was used to make the TCR beta libraries. TCRdb reprocessed the 5' RACE reads with MiXCR, giving one entry per CDR3 protein. Among around 220,000 distinct CDR3 sequences listed, about 10% were seen once. V dropped 3 bases and J dropped 6 bases, with 16 bases sitting between them. The CDR3 is 15 amino acids. Ten or more counts support this clonotype. No antigen is known for it. This clonotype originated in a male donor with ankylosing spondylitis or in good health (not recorded which). Sample: blood, either unsorted or a sorted T cell fraction (not recorded which). This rearrangement joins TRBV12-3 or TRBV12-4 to TRBJ2-3; no definite D call. CDR3 amino acids: CASSFEQSPPDTQYF. In nucleotides, the CDR3 is TGTGCCAGCAGTTTTGAACAGTCACCTCCGGATACGCAGTATTTT.